This is a list of T cell receptor beta chains from one sample in a study of shared clonotypes between healthy human individuals. The protocol was immunoSEQ multiplex PCR, while the TCRdb copy is restricted to in-frame clones and leaves out a portion. The table records 400,000 to 500,000 clones, 79% of them present only once. The sequenced material came from PBMCs. All receptors derive from a woman between 40 and 50 years old in good health. Some clones in this sample may be carry-over from other donors' samples. CDR3s leave out the opening cysteine and the closing phenylalanine or tryptophan. The order of the fields is V gene, J gene, clone size, CDR3 protein. Not all rows give a size; the values are once, few, many and, for expanded clones, a class.

>TRBV18|TRBJ2-5|.
ASSPTGTSRETQY
>TRBV5-4|TRBJ1-2|.
ASSEPGAYGYT
>TRBV10-3|TRBJ2-7|.
AISDTGASSYEQY
>TRBV2|TRBJ1-2|.
ASSGGLGYGYT
>TRBV28|TRBJ2-5|few
ASSLSHLFQETQY
>TRBV28|TRBJ2-7|few
ASRPLPKTYEQY
>TRBV5-6|TRBJ2-3|.
ASSLTGLTDTQY
>TRBV5-1|TRBJ2-7|.
ASSLEPDYEQY
>TRBV27|TRBJ2-7|.
ASSTSGYEQY
>TRBV4-1|TRBJ2-7|.
ASSQDSGLAGETEQY
>TRBV4-3|TRBJ2-7|.
ASSQDWTGGPVEQY
>TRBV7-7|TRBJ1-1|.
ASNFRAGFWDTEAF
>TRBV2|TRBJ2-7|.
ASSEWSGPSSYEQY
>TRBV5-8|TRBJ1-5|.
ASSLNPAGQPQH
>TRBV28|TRBJ2-5|.
ASSLGQGAWQETQY
>TRBV15|TRBJ2-3|.
ATSRVGVTQY
>TRBV18|TRBJ2-5|.
ASSSGPGLGLETQY
>TRBV10-3|TRBJ2-1|.
AIENREGEQF
>TRBV7-8|TRBJ2-3|many
ASSLAQKRSTDTQY
>TRBV5-1|TRBJ1-2|.
ASSTTTGQGGGYT
>TRBV6-1|TRBJ1-5|.
ASSEERASNQPQH
>TRBV5-1|TRBJ2-1|.
ASSLWAGGKNEQF
>TRBV15|TRBJ2-5|.
ATSRDRGPQETQY
>TRBV29-1|TRBJ2-1|.
SVGPSGSDEQF
>TRBV6-5|TRBJ2-5|.
ASSYLPGVGQETQY
>TRBV30|TRBJ2-6|.
AWLGHPFAGANVLT
>TRBV5-4|TRBJ2-7|once
ASSPRDNSYEQY
>TRBV28|TRBJ2-7|.
ASSDPGWGYEQY
>TRBV18|TRBJ2-1|.
ASSPVQGGMNEQF
>TRBV28|TRBJ1-1|.
ASRRGQLNTEAF
>TRBV5-4|TRBJ1-2|few
ASRVIGQTYGYT
>TRBV5-1|TRBJ2-3|.
ASYSRTSGSTDTQY
>TRBV27|TRBJ2-5|.
ASSFLRQGGETQY
>TRBV27|TRBJ1-3|.
ASSLFQRTGRGYGNTIY
>TRBV7-8|TRBJ2-5|.
ASSPTGVEVTQY
>TRBV6-4|TRBJ2-3|.
ASKPLAGLPTDTQY
>TRBV7-6|TRBJ2-1|.
ASSLANSYNEQF
>TRBV10-2|TRBJ2-1|.
ASRSYNEQF
>TRBV5-4|TRBJ2-7|.
ASSLASGSYEQY
>TRBV19|TRBJ1-5|.
ASSSQGGQPQH
>TRBV5-4|TRBJ2-7|.
ASSPSGLPSYEQY
>TRBV4-1|TRBJ2-7|.
ASSQDRDRAYEQY
>TRBV28|TRBJ2-7|.
ASSGHLGLAGEREQY
>TRBV5-1|TRBJ2-1|.
ASSLQGGSYNEQF